This T cell receptor (beta chain) was obtained from a study of blood T cell repertoires in COVID-19. The wider study: PBMCs, B-cell-depleted T cells, or T cells provided the cDNA or gDNA that made up the material.

CDR3 length: 17 amino acids. CDR1 SGHDN and CDR2 FVKESK come from the germline V gene. Trimming removed 4 bases from V and 0 bases from J; junction bases left unmatched: 7. The protocol was immunoSEQ multiplex PCR, while the TCRdb copy is restricted to in-frame clones and leaves out a portion. The sample carries some 350,000 clones, about 90% recorded once. Sequenced sample: peripheral blood. V is TRBV14 and J is TRBJ1-1, with 11 positions matching TRBD1. The clonotype originates from a man younger than 30 with active or convalescent COVID-19. The CDR3 protein is CASSPDRGRGVNTEAFF. CDR3 bases: TGTGCCAGCAGCCCGGACAGGGGGCGCGGGGTGAACACTGAAGCTTTCTTT. The full variable domain, with the rest looked up from reference TRBV14 and TRBJ1-1, is EAGVTQFPSHSVIEKGQTVTLRCDPISGHDNLYWYRRVMGKEIKFLLHFVKESKQDESGMPNNRFLAERTGGTYSTLKVQPAELEDSGVYFCASSPDRGRGVNTEAFFGQGTRLTVV.